This TCR beta chain came from a study of T cells in Graves' hyperthyroidism and ophthalmopathy. As for the study in general: Once the initial diagnosis was made, peripheral blood was obtained before any treatment. Study-wide results and limits: A model using 13 V-J features told ophthalmopathy apart from stable hyperthyroidism.

The V end lost 5 bases, the J end lost 5 bases, and 10 bases lay between the germline ends. The CDR3 consists of 13 residues. Newly diagnosed hyperthyroidism, duration under 2 months, in patients aged 18 to 65. It was 8.5 to 10 ml of fresh peripheral blood that supplied the PBMCs. Regarding this clonotype: The antigen is undetermined.

Amplified TCR beta CDR3 regions derived from RNA transcripts. TCR CDR3 regions were first amplified by RT-PCR with HTBI primers. Each CDR3 protein is one row after TCRdb ran MiXCR on the multiplex PCR reads. The sample yields approximately 300,000 distinct CDR3 sequences, around a sixth seen once. The chain has TRBV12-3 or TRBV12-4 and TRBJ1-5, with a possible D match to TRBD1 (5 bases). The origin of this receptor is a man aged 30 to 45 with Graves' hyperthyroidism. The source material was blood. The CDR3 region is CASSRQIDQPQHF. The CDR3 coding sequence is TGTGCCAGCAGTCGACAGATCGATCAGCCCCAGCATTTT.